The 5 T cell receptor beta chains below all came from one sample that was sequenced in a study of blood T cell repertoires in COVID-19. Only in-frame clones appear in the TCRdb table, and some are missing; sequencing was by immunoSEQ multiplex PCR. The table has 170,000 or so clones, roughly 80% seen once. The sample consisted of PBMCs or T cells enriched from blood (not recorded which). These receptors originate from a woman aged 45-65 years who had recovered from COVID-19.

This clone was counted a single time. J is TRBJ2-1 and V is TRBV7-9; D perhaps matches TRBD1 (5 bases). The germline V and J ends were trimmed by 5 bases and 9 bases, with 14 bases remaining between them. The CDR3 totals 13 residues. CDR1 and CDR2 from the germline V gene are SEHNR and FQNEAQ (reference sequence). Here the CDR3 DNA reads TGTGCCAGCAGCCCCCAGGGAAAAGGTGAGCAGTTCTTC. It codes for CASSPQGKGEQFF.

The V and J genes are TRBV5-8 and TRBJ1-4; 8 bases are shared with TRBD1. After removal of 2 bases from V and 1 base from J, the junction contained 10 bases not matched to a gene. CDR3 size: 18 residues. The germline CDR1 and CDR2 sequences are SGHTS and YDEGEE. The chain's CDR3 is CASSFGQTGGRTNEKLFF. In DNA, the CDR3 is TGTGCCAGCAGCTTTGGCCAAACAGGGGGGCGAACTAATGAAAAACTGTTTTTT.

The gene calls are TRBV2 and TRBJ2-1; a weak D match, TRBD1 (5 bases). V shed 4 bases and J shed 5 bases, with 15 bases lying between them. Germline V gene sequence: CDR1 SNHLY, CDR2 FYNNEI. The CDR3 covers 15 residues. The CDR3 here is CASSGGAVTHNEQFF. DNA of the CDR3: TGTGCCAGCAGTGGTGGGGCGGTTACGCACAATGAGCAGTTCTTC.

This rearrangement joins TRBV18 to TRBJ1-6; D gene uncertain. This CDR3 is 14 amino acids long. From germline, CDR1 is KGHSH and CDR2 LQKENI. Trimming took 2 bases from V and 5 from J, leaving 7 bases between them. CDR3 protein: CASSPTQNNSPLHF. CDR3 coding DNA: TGTGCCAGCTCACCAACACAGAATAATTCACCCCTCCACTTT.

This chain connects TRBV5-6 to TRBJ2-7, with D hard to call. CDR1 and CDR2 (germline): SGHDT, YYEEEE. CDR3 length equals 11 residues. V was shortened by 4 bases and J by 2 bases, with 4 bases between the two germline ends. CDR3 protein: CASSTTYEQYF. DNA of the CDR3: TGTGCCAGCAGCACAACCTACGAGCAGTACTTC.